A selection of T cell receptor beta chains follows, all from one sample in a study of Graves' ophthalmopathy and Graves' hyperthyroidism. TCRdb redid the calling of the multiplex PCR reads with MiXCR, one entry per CDR3 protein. This table has more than 300,000 distinct CDR3 sequences, 15% appearing once. Sequencing was carried out using peripheral blood. These receptors came from a woman aged 18-30 years with stable Graves' hyperthyroidism. CDR3s include the opening cysteine and the closing phenylalanine or tryptophan. Fields, in order: V gene, J gene, D gene, clone size, CDR3 length, CDR3 DNA, CDR3 protein. The D gene is left open where the match is weak. Clone size appears in some rows only: once, few, many, or a class for an expanded clone.

V gene: TRBV6-2/TRBV6-3; J gene: TRBJ1-1; D gene: TRBD1; clone size: many; CDR3 length: 15; CDR3 DNA: TGTGCCAGCAGTTACTCTGGACAGGGGGACACTGAAGCTTTCTTT; CDR3 protein: CASSYSGQGDTEAFF
V gene: TRBV20-1; J gene: TRBJ2-7; D gene: NA; clone size: NA; CDR3 length: 13; CDR3 DNA: TGCAGTGCGAGGTGGCGGGAAGACTACGAGCAGTACTTC; CDR3 protein: CSARWREDYEQYF
V gene: TRBV7-8; J gene: TRBJ2-2; D gene: TRBD2; clone size: many; CDR3 length: 17; CDR3 DNA: TGTGCCAGCAGCCTACTGGGGACTAGCGGGGATGTTGGGGAGCTGTTTTTT; CDR3 protein: CASSLLGTSGDVGELFF
V gene: TRBV28; J gene: TRBJ2-3; D gene: NA; clone size: few; CDR3 length: 16; CDR3 DNA: TGTGCCAGCAGTTCTGATGTAAGCAGGGCGGCAGATACGCAGTATTTT; CDR3 protein: CASSSDVSRAADTQYF
V gene: TRBV12-3/TRBV12-4; J gene: TRBJ2-5; D gene: NA; clone size: few; CDR3 length: 13; CDR3 DNA: TGTGCCAGCAACCGGGGGACCCAAGAGACCCAGTACTTC; CDR3 protein: CASNRGTQETQYF
V gene: TRBV19; J gene: TRBJ1-1; D gene: NA; clone size: many; CDR3 length: 13; CDR3 DNA: TGTGCCAGTAGTATCCGGGGGTATACTGAAGCTTTCTTT; CDR3 protein: CASSIRGYTEAFF
V gene: TRBV7-9; J gene: TRBJ2-7; D gene: NA; clone size: many; CDR3 length: 12; CDR3 DNA: TGTGCCAGCAGCCAAGGGGGTACCGAGCAGTACTTC; CDR3 protein: CASSQGGTEQYF
V gene: TRBV2; J gene: TRBJ2-5; D gene: NA; clone size: many; CDR3 length: 12; CDR3 DNA: TGTGCCAGCATTGTGTCGAAAGAGACCCAGTACTTC; CDR3 protein: CASIVSKETQYF
V gene: TRBV7-8; J gene: TRBJ2-2; D gene: TRBD2; clone size: many; CDR3 length: 18; CDR3 DNA: TGTGCCAGCAGCCGCCGACCTAGCGGGGGGGCAAGGACCGGGGAGCTGTTTTTT; CDR3 protein: CASSRRPSGGARTGELFF
V gene: TRBV7-2; J gene: TRBJ2-4; D gene: NA; clone size: many; CDR3 length: 15; CDR3 DNA: TGTGCCAGCAGCTTAAGGAGTCGGGACAAAAACATTCAGTACTTC; CDR3 protein: CASSLRSRDKNIQYF
V gene: TRBV12-3/TRBV12-4; J gene: TRBJ1-1; D gene: NA; clone size: many; CDR3 length: 14; CDR3 DNA: TGTGCCAGCAGTCCCCTCGGCAGGAGCACTGAAGCTTTCTTT; CDR3 protein: CASSPLGRSTEAFF
V gene: TRBV6-1; J gene: TRBJ2-5; D gene: TRBD1; clone size: few; CDR3 length: 15; CDR3 DNA: TGTGCCAGCAGCGCTGGGACAGGGCGTCAAGAGACCCAGTACTTC; CDR3 protein: CASSAGTGRQETQYF
V gene: TRBV10-3; J gene: TRBJ1-1; D gene: NA; clone size: many; CDR3 length: 15; CDR3 DNA: TGTGCCACCAACCAGATTGGGCAGGGAGACACTGAAGCTTTCTTT; CDR3 protein: CATNQIGQGDTEAFF
V gene: TRBV5-5; J gene: TRBJ2-7; D gene: TRBD1; clone size: few; CDR3 length: 16; CDR3 DNA: TGTGCCAGCAGCTTGTTACAGGGGGCGTCAGTTTACGAGCAGTACTTC; CDR3 protein: CASSLLQGASVYEQYF
V gene: TRBV3-1; J gene: TRBJ2-7; D gene: NA; clone size: NA; CDR3 length: 13; CDR3 DNA: TGTGCCAGCAGCGCGACAGTGGGATACGAGCAGTACTTC; CDR3 protein: CASSATVGYEQYF
V gene: TRBV4-2; J gene: TRBJ2-7; D gene: NA; clone size: many; CDR3 length: 15; CDR3 DNA: TGTGCCAGCAGCCAAGAGGAGGGCAGATCCAACGAGCAGTACTTC; CDR3 protein: CASSQEEGRSNEQYF
V gene: TRBV6-4; J gene: TRBJ1-1; D gene: NA; clone size: many; CDR3 length: 15; CDR3 DNA: TGTGCCAGCTCCGTGACCGGTGAGGCCGGGACTGAAGCTTTCTTT; CDR3 protein: CASSVTGEAGTEAFF
V gene: TRBV28; J gene: TRBJ1-2; D gene: NA; clone size: many; CDR3 length: 13; CDR3 DNA: TGTGCCAGCAGTTTGGTGACGGACTATGGCTACACCTTC; CDR3 protein: CASSLVTDYGYTF
V gene: TRBV2; J gene: TRBJ1-2; D gene: TRBD1; clone size: many; CDR3 length: 14; CDR3 DNA: TGTGCCAGCAGAGCGGGACAGGGGTACTATGGCTACACCTTC; CDR3 protein: CASRAGQGYYGYTF
V gene: TRBV11-2; J gene: TRBJ1-2; D gene: TRBD1; clone size: NA; CDR3 length: 16; CDR3 DNA: TGTGCCAGCAGTCCGGGACAGGGTTTCTTTGGGGATGGCTACACCTTC; CDR3 protein: CASSPGQGFFGDGYTF
V gene: TRBV4-1; J gene: TRBJ2-2; D gene: TRBD1; clone size: many; CDR3 length: 18; CDR3 DNA: TGCGCCAGCAGCCAAGGTCTCGGACAGGGTAGCCTCTCCGGGGAGCTGTTTTTT; CDR3 protein: CASSQGLGQGSLSGELFF
V gene: TRBV7-2; J gene: TRBJ1-1; D gene: TRBD1; clone size: many; CDR3 length: 14; CDR3 DNA: TGTGCCAGCAGCCACCCGACAGGGTACCTTGAAGCTTTCTTT; CDR3 protein: CASSHPTGYLEAFF
V gene: TRBV12-5; J gene: TRBJ1-5; D gene: TRBD1; clone size: many; CDR3 length: 17; CDR3 DNA: TGTGCTAGTGGTTTGGCCCGGACAGGGACTAGCAATCAGCCCCAGCATTTT; CDR3 protein: CASGLARTGTSNQPQHF
V gene: TRBV12-3/TRBV12-4; J gene: TRBJ2-5; D gene: NA; clone size: many; CDR3 length: 16; CDR3 DNA: TGTGCCAGCAGTTCTCTTGGGGGGGCCCGCCAAGAGACCCAGTACTTC; CDR3 protein: CASSSLGGARQETQYF
V gene: TRBV12-3/TRBV12-4; J gene: TRBJ2-5; D gene: NA; clone size: many; CDR3 length: 12; CDR3 DNA: TGTGCCAGCAGTTTAGGGAGGACGACCCAGTACTTC; CDR3 protein: CASSLGRTTQYF
V gene: TRBV20-1; J gene: TRBJ2-1; D gene: TRBD2; clone size: many; CDR3 length: 15; CDR3 DNA: TGCAGTGCTAGGACTAGCGGGGGGGCCTACAATGAGCAGTTCTTC; CDR3 protein: CSARTSGGAYNEQFF
V gene: TRBV4-1; J gene: TRBJ1-1; D gene: NA; clone size: NA; CDR3 length: 16; CDR3 DNA: TGCGCCAGCAGCCACCCCGACAGGCGTATGAACACTGAAGCTTTCTTT; CDR3 protein: CASSHPDRRMNTEAFF
V gene: TRBV12-3/TRBV12-4; J gene: TRBJ1-5; D gene: NA; clone size: many; CDR3 length: 17; CDR3 DNA: TGTGCCAGCAGTTTGGGGTTCCGGGAGATTAGCAATCAGCCCCAGCATTTT; CDR3 protein: CASSLGFREISNQPQHF
V gene: TRBV20-1; J gene: TRBJ2-7; D gene: TRBD2; clone size: NA; CDR3 length: 13; CDR3 DNA: TGCAGTGCTCTTGGGGGACTAGATTACGAGCAGTACTTC; CDR3 protein: CSALGGLDYEQYF
V gene: TRBV19; J gene: TRBJ1-2; D gene: TRBD1; clone size: many; CDR3 length: 15; CDR3 DNA: TGTGCCAGCCGGGACAGCAAGACTTTTAACTATGGCTACACCTTC; CDR3 protein: CASRDSKTFNYGYTF
V gene: TRBV19; J gene: TRBJ2-2; D gene: NA; clone size: many; CDR3 length: 15; CDR3 DNA: TGTGCCAGTAGGACGCCCGGGCTCCACACCGGGGAGCTGTTTTTT; CDR3 protein: CASRTPGLHTGELFF
V gene: TRBV12-3/TRBV12-4; J gene: TRBJ1-2; D gene: NA; clone size: many; CDR3 length: 14; CDR3 DNA: TGTGCCAGCAGTCCGGTCCAGGCCCTCTATGGCTACACCTTC; CDR3 protein: CASSPVQALYGYTF
V gene: TRBV10-2; J gene: TRBJ1-2; D gene: NA; clone size: many; CDR3 length: 16; CDR3 DNA: TGCGCCAGCTCCAAAACCACCGGGAAAGTCTCTTATGGCTACACCTTC; CDR3 protein: CASSKTTGKVSYGYTF
V gene: TRBV12-3/TRBV12-4; J gene: TRBJ1-1; D gene: NA; clone size: many; CDR3 length: 12; CDR3 DNA: TGTGCCAGCATCCTATTCAGGGGAAAAGCTTTCTTT; CDR3 protein: CASILFRGKAFF
V gene: TRBV5-8; J gene: TRBJ2-7; D gene: NA; clone size: NA; CDR3 length: 14; CDR3 DNA: TGTGCCAGCAGCCTTTCGGGACTCTCCTACGAGCAGTACTTC; CDR3 protein: CASSLSGLSYEQYF
V gene: TRBV12-3/TRBV12-4; J gene: TRBJ1-2; D gene: NA; clone size: many; CDR3 length: 14; CDR3 DNA: TGTGCCAGCAGTTTAGTTGGATCCAACTATGGCTACACCTTC; CDR3 protein: CASSLVGSNYGYTF
V gene: TRBV6-1; J gene: TRBJ2-7; D gene: NA; clone size: many; CDR3 length: 15; CDR3 DNA: TGTGCCAGCAGCTCGACAGGCGGTTTGAGTTTCGAGCAGTACTTC; CDR3 protein: CASSSTGGLSFEQYF
V gene: TRBV11-3; J gene: TRBJ1-1; D gene: NA; clone size: many; CDR3 length: 14; CDR3 DNA: TGTGCCAGCAGCTTAGTACCAGAGAACACTGAAGCTTTCTTT; CDR3 protein: CASSLVPENTEAFF